This T cell receptor beta chain was retrieved from a study of blood T cell repertoires in COVID-19. Study-level information: Spain, Italy and the United States supplied samples that represented acute and convalescent COVID-19. T cells, B-cell-depleted T cells, or PBMCs supplied cDNA or gDNA.

The V end lost 4 bases, the J end lost 10 bases, and 16 bases lay between the germline ends. Germline-derived CDR1 and CDR2 are MNHEY and SMNVEV (reference sequence). CDR3 length: 13 residues. Source study methods: Reference gene primer amplification gave estimated nucleated cell counts. Profiling relied on immunoSEQ multiplex PCR, and the TCRdb table lists in-frame clones only, not all of them. The DNA gave D and trimming, while V, J and clone size come from that table. The sample records fewer than 150,000 clones, 70% to 90% being singletons. This clone was counted a single time. This sequence originates from a human donor in a cohort sampled during active COVID-19. Sequenced sample: peripheral blood. This chain links TRBV27 with TRBJ1-2; no reliable D call. The CDR3 DNA reads as TGTGCCAGCAGTTCGACCGGGTCATCCCTCTACACCTTC. Translation gives CASSSTGSSLYTF.